A single sample gave rise to the 7 T cell receptor beta chains below, sequenced in a study of CD8 T cells in Susac syndrome. A quantity of roughly 0.5 to 1 ug RNA underwent reverse transcription using random hexamers. Each CDR3 protein is one row after TCRdb ran MiXCR on the immunoSEQ multiplex PCR reads. The sample holds more than 110,000 distinct CDR3 sequences, approximately 95% seen once. The sequenced material came from CD4+ T cells from PBMCs. The receptors were sampled from a human donor with Susac syndrome.

V gene TRBV20-1 combines with J gene TRBJ1-1; D ambiguous. The CDR3 is 14 amino acids. Trimming stripped 0 bases from V and 4 bases from J, with 12 bases between. In germline, CDR1 is DFQATT, CDR2 SNEGSKA (reference sequence). CDR3 nucleotide sequence: TGCAGTGCTAGAGACCTGGACGTTGTCACTGAAGCTTTCTTT. Protein product: CSARDLDVVTEAFF.

The chain is built from TRBV30 and TRBJ2-1; 8 positions match TRBD2. The CDR3 is 15 amino acids. The V segment lost 3 bases and the J segment 7 bases; nucleotides outside the gene matches: 11. CDR1 is GTSNPN, CDR2 SVGIG, per germline (reference sequence). CDR3 protein: CAWRRSGGHWNEQFF. DNA of the CDR3: TGTGCCTGGAGGCGGAGCGGGGGTCACTGGAATGAGCAGTTCTTC. The full variable domain, with the rest looked up from reference TRBV30 and TRBJ2-1, is SQTIHQWPATLVQPVGSPLSLECTVEGTSNPNLYWYRQAAGRGLQLLFYSVGIGQISSEVPQNLSASRPQDRQFILSSKKLLLSDSGFYLCAWRRSGGHWNEQFFGPGTRLTVL.

The gene calls are TRBV30 and TRBJ1-5, with D maybe TRBD1 (5 bases). The CDR3 consists of 14 residues. Germline V gives CDR1 GTSNPN, CDR2 SVGIG (reference sequence). V shed 2 bases and J shed 2 bases, with 10 bases lying between them. The CDR3 DNA reads as TGTGCCTGGAGTAAGGGAGGGGGCAATCAGCCCCAGCATTTT. Its translation: CAWSKGGGNQPQHF.

The J gene is TRBJ2-1, the V gene TRBV4-1; 8 nucleotides align to TRBD1. The germline V gene has CDR1 MGHRA and CDR2 YSYEKL. The CDR3 runs to 15 residues. With 3 bases clipped from V and 2 bases from J, the junction kept 3 bases outside the gene matches. The CDR3 coding sequence is TGCGCCAGCAGCCAGCGACAGGGGACCTACAATGAGCAGTTCTTC. Translation gives CASSQRQGTYNEQFF.

The chain joins TRBV6-1 to TRBJ1-2; TRBD1 might be the D (6 bases). V dropped 7 bases and J dropped 0 bases, with 12 bases sitting between them. Germline assignment: CDR1 MNHNS and CDR2 SASEGT. The CDR3 runs 14 residues. CDR3 residues: CASTSGTTNYGYTF. For the CDR3, the DNA is TGTGCCAGCACCTCCGGGACAACTAACTATGGCTACACCTTC.

V gene TRBV7-6 combines with J gene TRBJ1-1, with a weak D call TRBD1 (5 bases). Trimming took 4 bases from V and 5 from J, leaving 14 bases between them. Germline V gene data show CDR1 as SGHVS and CDR2 as FNYEAQ. The CDR3 has 14 amino acids. The CDR3 reads CASSYQGSITEAFF. The CDR3 nucleotides are TGTGCCAGCAGCTATCAGGGCTCGATAACTGAAGCTTTCTTT.

This clonotype turned up a few times. The V gene is TRBV14, the J gene TRBJ2-4; D not certain. V was shortened by 4 bases and J by 7 bases, with 14 bases between the two germline ends. The CDR3 is 14 residues long. Looked up from germline, CDR1 is SGHDN and CDR2 is FVKESK. Here the CDR3 reads CASSRDRIWNIQYF. The DNA for the CDR3 is TGTGCCAGCAGCCGAGACCGCATTTGGAACATTCAGTACTTC.